Listed below are T cell receptor beta chains from one sample, sequenced in a study of molecular identifiers for immune sequencing clone quantification. TCRdb re-called the PCR reads through MiXCR, storing one row per CDR3 protein. In the table there are nearly 650,000 distinct CDR3 sequences, over 25% of which are singletons. The sample comprised naive CD8+ T cells from blood, with Jurkat cell RNA spiked in. These TCRs come from a human donor in good health. Some libraries in this study had Jurkat cell RNA spiked in. The CDR3 runs from the conserved cysteine through the conserved F or W.

TRBV10-3 CAISEGGAEAFF
TRBV2 CASSSTSGETGELFF
TRBV7-6 CASSLDRGISNQPQHF
TRBV5-1 CASSLTGRSIHEQYF
TRBV19 CASTSTEYSNQPQHF
TRBV15 CATSSDRILGYGYTF
TRBV21-1 CASSSYRDRGYFQYF
TRBV14 CASSPNRDREYGYTF
TRBV6-5 CAVGQSGGAPDTQYF
TRBV7-6 CASRQIARAGTSGSYEQYF
TRBV4-1 CASSLGTGGDTEAFF
TRBV9 CASSTGGANTRYF
TRBV30 CAWSEGTGDNEQFF
TRBV15 CATKLGNQPQHF
TRBV27 CASSSLDYYGQYF
TRBV7-9 CASSSSLGTDVQYF
TRBV15 CATSRDREGSGNTIYF
TRBV27 CASSSGTGTKNSPLHF
TRBV2 CASREQGYGTEAFF
TRBV7-9 CASSLTAIGGATYNEQFF
TRBV11-2 CASSPRAGTSDRNEQFF
TRBV5-1 CASYSRWGQGSTDTQYF
TRBV7-9 CASSLLKETQYF
TRBV7-9 CASSKQPGQPNTEAFF
TRBV12-3/TRBV12-4 CASSLAGYMNTEAFF
TRBV9 CASSTSGDSYEQYF
TRBV7-9 CASSPSGSIAGELFF
TRBV13 CASNSESGGPYEQYF
TRBV29-1 CSVEDGGDSYNEQFF
TRBV5-5 CASSLQTGGGTDTQYF
TRBV5-1 CASSVFLQGAGGCTF
TRBV20-1 CSARATHGSPYEQYF
TRBV6-6 CASSPRKGTTEAFF
TRBV27 CASRTARGPNYGYTF
TRBV28 CASSRLAETTDTQYF
TRBV10-3 CAISALGGSTDTQYF
TRBV6-5 CASSYSRPPYNEQLF
TRBV7-9 CASSSTTTGGTDTQYF
TRBV11-2 CASSLGGDNEQFF
TRBV4-3 CASSQDQLSGGLQETQYF
TRBV11-2 CASSLVGGLPEPQYF
TRBV4-3 CASSQDRRAPLNTEAFF
TRBV28 CASSFMEGPPTDTQYF
TRBV4-3 CASSQEVAYEQCF
TRBV3-1 CASSSLEGPVTGELFF
TRBV19 CASSIDLPGHPFYEQYF
TRBV6-5 CASGPSPGQEKLFF
TRBV6-2/TRBV6-3 CASCSLDRTYEQYF
TRBV7-9 CASSRSPGTGLSSYEQYF
TRBV27 CASSPSPATYEQYF
TRBV27 CARTSSPVDTDTQYF
TRBV20-1 CSARDGRGTEAFF
TRBV19 CASISPNTGELFF
TRBV6-2/TRBV6-3 CASSYSSGTGDRGTEAFF
TRBV6-5 CASSYAGISEAFF
TRBV5-5 CASPNTDPSYEQYF